This T cell receptor beta chain emerged from a study of a mutant IDH1 vaccine in newly diagnosed glioma. V lost 6 bases, J lost 3 bases, and 9 bases lay in between. The CDR3 loop spans 11 amino acids. The germline V gene has CDR1 DFQATT and CDR2 SNEGSKA (reference sequence). Time point meaning: baseline, week 1 (first vaccination visit). Treatment given: pre-vaccination baseline after standard-of-care therapy. The protocol was immunoSEQ multiplex PCR, while the TCRdb copy is restricted to in-frame clones and leaves out a portion. The sample records 85,000 to 100,000 clones, about 82% being singletons.

Sequencing was performed on PBMCs, taken from a glioma patient treated with radiotherapy, temozolomide or both. The TCR comes from a man aged 40-49 years with glioma. This sequence joins TRBV20-1 and TRBJ2-7; D unclear. DNA of the CDR3: TGCAGTGCCGAGACCGGCTACGAGCAGTACTTC. Translated: CSAETGYEQYF.